This entry lists 23 T cell receptor beta chains sequenced from one sample in a study of T cell repertoires in cytomegalovirus infection. These receptors are not linked to any known antigen. TCRdb independently ran MiXCR on the reads; one entry per CDR3 protein. Here the sample spans some 500,000 distinct CDR3 sequences, roughly a third being singletons. Source: cultured PBMCs, taken from culture after CMV antigen stimulation. These receptors were obtained from a human donor in good health (CMV status not recorded). Some clones in this sample may be carry-over from other donors' samples.

This chain links TRBV12-3 or TRBV12-4 with TRBJ2-2, with 12 bases fitting TRBD2. CDR3 length: 19 amino acids. Unmatched junction bases numbered 10, after V lost 5 bases and J lost 0 bases. Here the CDR3 reads CASSESTSGRSPNTGELFF. CDR3 in DNA: TGTGCCAGCAGTGAGTCGACTAGCGGGAGATCCCCGAACACCGGGGAGCTGTTTTTT.

The CDR3 loop is CASSRSPSLSTDTQYF. In DNA, the CDR3 is TGTGCCAGCAGTAGAAGCCCCTCTCTTAGCACAGATACGCAGTATTTT. The chain has TRBV7-2 and TRBJ2-3; the D is unclear. CDR1 and CDR2 (germline): SGHTA, FQGNSA. The CDR3 covers 16 residues. V was trimmed by 6 bases and J by 0 bases, leaving 16 bases between them.

In its sample, this clonotype was seen many times. The chain carries TRBV7-8 and TRBJ1-5, with 7 bases that match TRBD1. V trimming: 0 bases; J trimming: 4 bases; junction bases outside the gene matches: 9. There are 17 residues in the CDR3. Germline V gene lookup returns CDR1 SGHVS and CDR2 FQNEAQ. The DNA for the CDR3 is TGTGCCAGCAGCTTAGCATCTCAGGGGGTGCGGAATCAGCCCCAGCATTTT. It specifies CASSLASQGVRNQPQHF.

This clonotype came up many times. J is TRBJ1-5 and V is TRBV12-3 or TRBV12-4; tentatively, D is TRBD1 (6 bases). This CDR3 spans 14 amino acids. Deletions cut 6 bases from V and 3 bases from J, with 12 bases between. The CDR3 DNA is TGTGCCAGCAGCTCCAGGACAGACAATCAGCCCCAGCATTTT. Protein sequence: CASSSRTDNQPQHF.

This rearrangement joins TRBV7-3 to TRBJ1-6; D not certain. Germline assignment: CDR1 SGHTA and CDR2 FQGTGA. CDR3 length: 14 amino acids. V lost 3 bases and J 10 bases, leaving 13 bases between the germline ends. CDR3 loop: CASSFTVSGSPLHF. CDR3 in DNA: TGTGCCAGCAGCTTTACTGTGTCGGGGTCACCCCTCCACTTT.

This clonotype has ten or more counts. The chain combines TRBV27 with TRBJ2-7; D perhaps matches TRBD2 (5 bases). The ends were cut back, 2 bases at V and 2 bases at J, with 13 bases in the middle. This CDR3 contains 15 residues. CDR1 is MNHEY, CDR2 SMNVEV, per germline (reference sequence). The CDR3 DNA follows: TGTGCCAGCAGTTTAAAGGCGGGCGGCACCTACGAGCAGTACGTC. This sequence encodes CASSLKAGGTYEQYV.

This clonotype was picked up a small number of times. CDR3 loop: CASSLGTPGVGYEQYF. In DNA, the CDR3 is TGTGCCAGCAGCTTGGGGACCCCAGGGGTCGGCTACGAGCAGTACTTC. V and J are TRBV5-4 and TRBJ2-7; D is possibly TRBD1 (6 bases). The CDR3 length is 16 residues. Trimming removed 0 bases at V and 3 bases at J, with 16 bases between. Germline V gene lookup returns CDR1 SGHNT and CDR2 YYREEE (reference sequence). Filled out from reference TRBV5-4 and TRBJ2-7, the complete variable domain reads ETGVTQSPTHLIKTRGQQVTLRCSSQSGHNTVSWYQQALGQGPQFIFQYYREEENGRGNFPPRFSGLQFPNYSSELNVNALELDDSALYLCASSLGTPGVGYEQYFGPGTRLTVT.

The chain carries TRBV20-1 and TRBJ1-1, with TRBD1 as a possible D gene (5 bases). The CDR3 sequence is 12 residues long. The germline V and J ends were trimmed by 1 base and 4 bases, with 7 bases remaining between them. The germline CDR1 and CDR2 sequences are DFQATT and SNEGSKA (reference sequence). The CDR3 nucleotides read TGCAGTGCTAGAGCAGGGACCACTGAAGCTTTCTTT. Protein sequence: CSARAGTTEAFF.

This clonotype turned up a few times. The V call is TRBV2, the J call TRBJ2-1; 8 bases agree with TRBD2. Unmatched junction bases numbered 9, after V lost 6 bases and J lost 8 bases. This CDR3 region has 14 residues. CDR1 and CDR2 from the germline V gene are SNHLY and FYNNEI. The CDR3 DNA reads as TGTGCCAGCAGCGTCCTGGCGGGAGGCGATGAGCAGTTCTTC. Amino acid sequence: CASSVLAGGDEQFF.

This clonotype was picked up a small number of times. The rearrangement links TRBV7-6 to TRBJ2-3, with D possibly matching TRBD2 (5 bases). This CDR3 region has 13 residues. CDR1 SGHVS and CDR2 FNYEAQ come from the germline V gene. V gave up 7 bases and J gave up 4 bases, with 12 bases separating them. The CDR3 DNA is TGTGCCAGCACGGGAATCCCGCCAGATACGCAGTATTTT. Its translation is CASTGIPPDTQYF.

The chain links TRBV4-1 to TRBJ2-6; maybe TRBD2 (8 bases). Trimming pared 4 bases from V and 0 bases from J, leaving 22 bases between. Germline lookup yields CDR1 MGHRA and CDR2 YSYEKL. The CDR3 is 20 amino acids. In nucleotides, the CDR3 is TGCGCCAGCAGCCGATCGGGGGGGGACAGATTGCTCTCTGGGGCCAACGTCCTGACTTTC. It specifies CASSRSGGDRLLSGANVLTF.

This clonotype was observed a handful of times. The rearrangement links TRBV4-1 to TRBJ2-3; D possibly matches TRBD1 or TRBD2 (5 bases each). This CDR3 has 13 amino acids. V lost 4 bases to trimming and J lost 7 bases, with 12 bases between them. Germline V gives CDR1 MGHRA, CDR2 YSYEKL. CDR3 nucleotides: TGCGCCAGCAGCCTCAGGGACGAGAATACGCAGTATTTT. This sequence encodes CASSLRDENTQYF.

The rearrangement uses TRBV6-2 or TRBV6-3 and TRBJ2-1, with D possibly being TRBD1 (6 bases). Between the trimmed V and J ends, which lost 5 bases and 0 bases, there was a span of 14 bases. The CDR3 runs to 16 residues. Germline CDR1 and CDR2: MNHEY and SVGEGT. CDR3 in DNA: TGTGCCAGCAGTACCCTCAGGGGACGCTCCTACAATGAGCAGTTCTTC. Protein sequence: CASSTLRGRSYNEQFF.

The V gene is TRBV29-1, the J gene TRBJ2-3, with D perhaps assigned TRBD1 or TRBD2 (6 bases each). V was cut by 6 bases and J by 0 bases, with 13 bases left in between. CDR1 is SQVTM and CDR2 is ANQGSEA in the germline V gene. The CDR3 loop spans 14 amino acids. The chain's CDR3 is CSVQGTPSTDTQYF. The DNA for the CDR3 is TGCAGCGTCCAGGGGACTCCGAGCACAGATACGCAGTATTTT.

This clonotype has at least ten counts. This chain connects TRBV7-2 to TRBJ2-1, with 9 bases identical to TRBD2. CDR1 is SGHTA and CDR2 is FQGNSA in the germline V gene. The CDR3 covers 16 residues. Unmatched junction bases numbered 12, after V lost 5 bases and J lost 7 bases. The CDR3 region is CASSRLLAGDSNEQFF. In DNA form, the CDR3 reads TGTGCCAGCAGCCGACTTTTAGCGGGAGACAGTAATGAGCAGTTCTTC.

The V gene is TRBV20-1, the J gene TRBJ2-3; D is unclear. From germline, CDR1 is DFQATT and CDR2 SNEGSKA (reference sequence). The length of the CDR3 is 15 residues. V was pared by 3 bases and J by 6 bases, with 19 bases between. The CDR3: CSARAGPELSDTQYF. As DNA, the CDR3 is TGCAGTGCTAGGGCAGGACCAGAGTTGTCGGATACGCAGTATTTT.

The genes are TRBV5-1 and TRBJ2-2, with a tentative D call TRBD2 (6 bases). Germline V gives CDR1 SGHRS, CDR2 YFSETQ. CDR3 length: 15 amino acids. V lost 4 bases and J lost 6, with 16 bases in between. The CDR3 nucleotides read TGCGCCAGCAGCCCGGGACTGGCAGAGTCCGGGGAGCTGTTTTTT. Translation gives CASSPGLAESGELFF.

The rearrangement joins TRBV28 to TRBJ1-2, with 7 positions matching TRBD1. The germline V gene encodes CDR1 MDHEN and CDR2 SYDVKM. With 6 bases clipped from V and 7 bases from J, the junction kept 14 bases outside the gene matches. CDR3 length equals 15 residues. The CDR3 loop is CASSYLDRVVVGYTF. The CDR3 DNA follows: TGTGCCAGCAGCTACCTCGACAGGGTAGTGGTTGGCTACACCTTC.

The chain is built from TRBV7-2 and TRBJ2-3, with D perhaps matching TRBD2 (5 bases). The germline V gene encodes CDR1 SGHTA and CDR2 FQGNSA. V lost 3 bases, J lost 0 bases, and 10 bases lay in between. The CDR3 has 15 amino acids. CDR3 bases: TGTGCCAGCAGCTTTAGCGTTACTAGCACAGATACGCAGTATTTT. The encoded protein is CASSFSVTSTDTQYF. Full variable domain (rest looked up from reference TRBV7-2 and TRBJ2-3): GAGVSQSPSNKVTEKGKDVELRCDPISGHTALYWYRQSLGQGLEFLIYFQGNSAPDKSGLPSDRFSAERTGGSVSTLTIQRTQQEDSAVYLCASSFSVTSTDTQYFGPGTRLTVL.

The V gene is TRBV11-2, the J gene TRBJ2-3; 9 bases align to TRBD2. This CDR3 is 16 amino acids long. The V gene's germline CDR1 is SGHAT and CDR2 FQNNGV. V lost 2 bases to trimming and J lost 6 bases; unmatched junction nucleotides: 9. For the CDR3, the DNA is TGTGCCAGCAGCTTAAGGTTAGCGGGAGCAAGCGATACGCAGTATTTT. This codes for CASSLRLAGASDTQYF.

This clonotype turned up a few times. The J gene is TRBJ2-7, the V gene TRBV7-2; D unresolved. The CDR3 sequence is 12 residues long. Germline CDR1 is SGHTA and CDR2 is FQGNSA. V was cut by 4 bases and J by 7 bases, with 11 bases left in between. For the CDR3, the DNA is TGTGCCAGCAGCTCGGGCCCCTCGGAGCAGTACTTC. This codes for CASSSGPSEQYF. Using reference TRBV7-2 and TRBJ2-7 for the parts outside the CDR3, the full variable domain is GAGVSQSPSNKVTEKGKDVELRCDPISGHTALYWYRQSLGQGLEFLIYFQGNSAPDKSGLPSDRFSAERTGGSVSTLTIQRTQQEDSAVYLCASSSGPSEQYFGPGTRLTVT.

The rearrangement joins TRBV12-3 or TRBV12-4 to TRBJ2-7, with 8 bases that match TRBD2. The CDR3 consists of 16 residues. V lost 0 bases and J lost 2; bases outside the gene matches: 6. Here the CDR3 DNA reads TGTGCCAGCAGTTTAGCCGCGGGAGGCCCAACCTACGAGCAGTACTTC. This encodes CASSLAAGGPTYEQYF.

This clonotype was seen repeatedly, ten times or more. The chain couples TRBV7-2 to TRBJ1-5; D is uncertain. Germline V gene data show CDR1 as SGHTA and CDR2 as FQGNSA. Trimming shortened V by 4 bases and J by 5 bases, and 9 bases separated the two germline ends. The length of the CDR3 is 13 residues. Here the CDR3 reads CASSSRRDQPQHF. In nucleotides, the CDR3 is TGTGCCAGCAGCTCCCGACGAGATCAGCCCCAGCATTTT.